A selection of T cell receptor beta chains follows, all from one sample in a study of blood T cells in healthy people across ages. MiXCR was run by TCRdb on the 5' RACE reads, yielding one entry per CDR3 protein. The table includes around 1,700,000 distinct CDR3 sequences, roughly 27% detected once. Input material: blood. The receptors here all came from a woman aged 30 to 39 in good health. Both conserved end residues are part of each CDR3. D genes are given only for firm matches. Rows may omit the clone size; those that give it use once, few, many or a size class.

clone size,V gene,D gene,J gene,CDR3 DNA,CDR3 protein
few,TRBV7-2,TRBD2,TRBJ2-1,TGTGCCAGCAGCTTAGGTCCCGGGGGGGACAATGAGCAGTTCTTC,CASSLGPGGDNEQFF
few,TRBV20-1,NA,TRBJ2-7,TGCAGTGCTAGAGTCGCCGGGGACGAGCAGTACTTC,CSARVAGDEQYF
many,TRBV12-5,NA,TRBJ2-1,TGTGCTAGTGGTTTGGGTTCCAATGAGCAGTTCTTC,CASGLGSNEQFF
NA,TRBV5-5,NA,TRBJ2-7,TGTGCCGGCAGCCCGGTGGGCCTTTTCTCCTACGAGCAGTACTTC,CAGSPVGLFSYEQYF
NA,TRBV27,NA,TRBJ1-5,TGTGCCAGCAGTGGTTCGGAGTTGCTGCCCCAGCATTTT,CASSGSELLPQHF
few,TRBV18,NA,TRBJ1-5,TGTGCCAGCTCACCCGTGGCGGAAGGCAATCAGCCCCAGCATTTT,CASSPVAEGNQPQHF
NA,TRBV7-9,TRBD1,TRBJ2-5,TGTGCCAGCAGCTTCTCCGGGACAGCGTACCAAGAGACCCAGTACTTC,CASSFSGTAYQETQYF
many,TRBV20-1,TRBD2,TRBJ2-7,TGCAGTGCTAGAGACACCGGGACTAGCGGGAGGGGAGAGCAGTACTTC,CSARDTGTSGRGEQYF
NA,TRBV6-2/TRBV6-3,TRBD2,TRBJ2-7,TGTGCCAGCAAAGCGGGTTGGCTAGCGGGAAATTTCTCACAATACAATGAGCAGTACTTC,CASKAGWLAGNFSQYNEQYF
NA,TRBV9,TRBD2,TRBJ2-7,TGTGCCAGCAGCGTAGGCCCCTCAACCGGGACTAGCGGAAACTACGAGCAGTACTTC,CASSVGPSTGTSGNYEQYF
few,TRBV25-1,TRBD2,TRBJ2-5,TGTGCCAGCAGTGTCCCTGGACTAGCGGGAGGGATGATGGAGACCCAGTACTTC,CASSVPGLAGGMMETQYF
NA,TRBV5-1,TRBD2,TRBJ2-3,TGCGCCAGCAGCTTTGGTCGGGCTAGCGGGACAGATACGCAGTATTTT,CASSFGRASGTDTQYF
NA,TRBV5-5,NA,TRBJ2-5,TGTGCCAGCAGCTCTGGACTAACCCAAGAGACCCGGTACTTC,CASSSGLTQETRYF
few,TRBV12-5,NA,TRBJ2-1,TGTGCTAGTGGTTTGGGACAGGAGCACAATGAGCAGTTCTTC,CASGLGQEHNEQFF
NA,TRBV29-1,NA,TRBJ2-7,TGCAGCGTTGAAAGCGGCCCCCGGAGGGTGAACGAGCAGTACTTC,CSVESGPRRVNEQYF
NA,TRBV2,NA,TRBJ1-1,TGTGCCAGCAGTGATGGGGGCAACATTTTTGAAGCTTTCTTT,CASSDGGNIFEAFF
NA,TRBV5-1,NA,TRBJ2-5,TGCGCCAGCAGCTTGGGGGGGCAGAACCAAGAGACCCAGTACTTC,CASSLGGQNQETQYF
NA,TRBV20-1,TRBD2,TRBJ2-1,TGCAGTGCTAACCTAAGACTAGCGGGAGGTGGGGAGCAGTTCTTC,CSANLRLAGGGEQFF
many,TRBV6-1,TRBD1,TRBJ2-1,TGTGCCAGCAGTGCCGATACAGGGGGGTACAATGAGCAGTTCTTC,CASSADTGGYNEQFF
NA,TRBV3-1,NA,TRBJ2-7,TGTGCCAGCAGCCAAGACCAGCATGACGAGCAGTACTTC,CASSQDQHDEQYF
NA,TRBV7-9,NA,TRBJ2-5,TGTGCCAGCAGCGGCACGACGTTTGCGGAGACCCAGTACTTC,CASSGTTFAETQYF
NA,TRBV29-1,TRBD2,TRBJ2-7,TGCAGCGTTGAGGTCACACTAGCGGGGACCTACGGGCAGTACTTC,CSVEVTLAGTYGQYF
NA,TRBV3-1,NA,TRBJ2-7,TGTGCCAGCAGCCAAGTGGGGACTTCCTCTGGGAACGAGCAGTACTTC,CASSQVGTSSGNEQYF
NA,TRBV20-1,NA,TRBJ2-5,TGCAGTGCTAGAGATTGGAGGGACCAGTACTTC,CSARDWRDQYF
many,TRBV7-2,NA,TRBJ1-5,TGTGCCAGCAGCACAACGTGGAATCAGCCCCAGCATTTT,CASSTTWNQPQHF
NA,TRBV2,NA,TRBJ2-2,TGTGCCAGCAACGGAGGCCAGGGGAGCACCGGGGAGCTGTTTTTT,CASNGGQGSTGELFF
few,TRBV27,TRBD2,TRBJ2-7,TGTGCCAGCAGTTTATTTCAGACTAGCGAGGCCTACGAGCAGTACTTC,CASSLFQTSEAYEQYF
few,TRBV29-1,TRBD1,TRBJ2-7,TGCAGTAAACTAACCAGGGGGCTCCCCTCCTACGAGCAGTACTTC,CSKLTRGLPSYEQYF
NA,TRBV9,NA,TRBJ2-3,TGTGCCAGCAGCGTCTTGACTAAGGGGGATACGCAGTATTTT,CASSVLTKGDTQYF
few,TRBV12-3/TRBV12-4,NA,TRBJ2-7,TGTGCCAGCAGCCGCTCGTACTACGAGCAGTACTTC,CASSRSYYEQYF
NA,TRBV4-1,TRBD1,TRBJ1-5,TGCGCCAGCAGCTCACAAGACAGGGGAGGTAATCAGCCCCAGCATTTT,CASSSQDRGGNQPQHF
NA,TRBV9,TRBD2,TRBJ2-3,TGTGCCAGCAGCGTAGTTGCGGGGGGCGGGATTGCAGATACGCAGTATTTT,CASSVVAGGGIADTQYF
few,TRBV15,NA,TRBJ2-6,TGTGCCACCAGAGAAGGGACCGGACGGGCCGGGGCCAACGTCCTGACTTTC,CATREGTGRAGANVLTF
NA,TRBV7-9,NA,TRBJ2-1,TGTGCCAGCAGCCCTAGTAATTCGGGGTACAGCTCCTACAATGAGCAGTTCTTC,CASSPSNSGYSSYNEQFF
NA,TRBV28,NA,TRBJ2-1,TGTGCCAGCAGTTTAAAAGCGGCGGGCAAGTTCTTC,CASSLKAAGKFF
NA,TRBV12-3/TRBV12-4,TRBD1,TRBJ1-6,TGTGCCAGCAGTACACGAGACAGGGGATGGAATTCACCCCTCCACTTT,CASSTRDRGWNSPLHF
NA,TRBV4-1,TRBD1,TRBJ2-5,TGCGCCAGCAGCCAAGAATCGGGAATCGGGACAGGGGTCTTC,CASSQESGIGTGVF
NA,TRBV18,NA,TRBJ1-4,TGTGCCAGCTCACAGGCCCAGGATGAAAAACTGTTTTTT,CASSQAQDEKLFF
NA,TRBV4-2,TRBD2,TRBJ2-7,TGTGCCAGCAGCCAAGTCAGCGGGACGGTCGGGGAGCAGTACTTC,CASSQVSGTVGEQYF
NA,TRBV7-9,NA,TRBJ2-4,TGTGCCAGCAGCTTACGAGGAGTTTTGGACATTCAGTACTTC,CASSLRGVLDIQYF
few,TRBV6-1,NA,TRBJ1-2,TGTGCCATCAGGCGGCCCCTAAGGGACTATGGCTACACCTTC,CAIRRPLRDYGYTF
many,TRBV20-1,TRBD2,TRBJ2-7,TGCAGTGCTGCGCTAGCGGGGACCTCCTACGAGCAGTACTTC,CSAALAGTSYEQYF
few,TRBV20-1,NA,TRBJ1-1,TGCAGTGCTAGCCGGTCACGGGCCATGAACACTGAAGCTTTCTTT,CSASRSRAMNTEAFF
many,TRBV30,NA,TRBJ1-2,TGTGCCTGGAGTGTCAACTATGGCTACACCTTC,CAWSVNYGYTF
many,TRBV29-1,NA,TRBJ2-3,TGCAGCGTTGAGACAAAAAGAAGGCAGTATTTT,CSVETKRRQYF
NA,TRBV5-1,TRBD2,TRBJ2-3,TGCGCCAGCAGCGGGCCGGGACTAGCGGGAGCCGCAGATACGCAGTATTTT,CASSGPGLAGAADTQYF
NA,TRBV5-1,TRBD2,TRBJ2-7,TGCGCCAGCAACGCGACTAGCGGGGCTGCCTACGAGCAGTACTTC,CASNATSGAAYEQYF
NA,TRBV7-2,NA,TRBJ2-1,TGTGCCAGCAGCTTAGGGCTCAGCTTTTACAATGAGCAGTTCTTC,CASSLGLSFYNEQFF
NA,TRBV12-3/TRBV12-4,NA,TRBJ1-2,TGTGCCAACAGTTTACCCTACAGGGATGGCTACACCTTC,CANSLPYRDGYTF
NA,TRBV6-1,NA,TRBJ1-5,TGCGCCAGCAGACGCCGGGGCCTCAATCAGCCCCAGCATTTT,CASRRRGLNQPQHF
many,TRBV5-1,NA,TRBJ1-5,TGCGCCAGCAGCCCCCCGACGGCCCGAAATCAGCCCCAGCATTTT,CASSPPTARNQPQHF
few,TRBV19,NA,TRBJ2-5,TGTGCCAGTAGTATGACAGGACGGGGAGTAGAGACCCAGTACTTC,CASSMTGRGVETQYF
NA,TRBV6-5,TRBD1,TRBJ1-1,TGTGCCAGCTCCGTAAAGGGGGCGCACACTGAAGCTTTCTTT,CASSVKGAHTEAFF
few,TRBV5-1,NA,TRBJ2-3,TGCGCCAGCAGTTGGGGCCAGGGAGATACGCAGTATTTT,CASSWGQGDTQYF
few,TRBV27,NA,TRBJ2-3,TGTGCCAGCAGTTATCGATACGGCACAGATACGCAGTATTTT,CASSYRYGTDTQYF
NA,TRBV29-1,NA,TRBJ2-3,TGCAGCGTCGGTGGGGGACCGGGATTCACAGATACGCAGTATTTT,CSVGGGPGFTDTQYF
few,TRBV7-2,TRBD1,TRBJ2-1,TGTGCCGGCAGCCGGCGAGACAGGGACAGTGAGCAGTTCTTC,CAGSRRDRDSEQFF
many,TRBV29-1,TRBD1,TRBJ2-7,TGCAGCGCACACAGGGGGCAGGGGGAGCAGTACTTC,CSAHRGQGEQYF
NA,TRBV18,NA,TRBJ2-7,TGTGCCAGCTCACCTTATACAGGGGACTACGAGAAGTACTTC,CASSPYTGDYEKYF
few,TRBV12-5,NA,TRBJ2-1,TGTGCTAGTGGTTTGGACCGACCCAATGAGCAGTTCTTC,CASGLDRPNEQFF